The next 28 T cell receptor beta chains were all read from a single sample in a study of T cells in Graves' hyperthyroidism and ophthalmopathy. Amplified TCR beta CDR3 regions derived from RNA transcripts. In the first-round RT-PCR of the TCR CDR3, the HTBI primer set was used. Each CDR3 protein gets one entry after TCRdb re-called the multiplex PCR reads with MiXCR. The sample has roughly 700,000 distinct CDR3 sequences, roughly 17% seen once. Material: blood. These receptors were taken from a man aged 50-60 years with Graves' hyperthyroidism.

As for this clonotype: The CDR3 does not end in the conserved phenylalanine or tryptophan, so this is likely a read error. The V call is TRBV28, the J call TRBJ2-1; the D is unclear. Germline CDR1 MDHEN, CDR2 SYDVKM. The CDR3 runs to 14 residues. Trimming took off 2 bases at V and 2 bases at J, with 7 bases between the two ends. The CDR3 spells CASSLGRPYNEQFS. In DNA, the CDR3 is TGTGCCAGCAGTTTAGGGCGGCCCTACAATGAGCAGTTCTCC.

The genes are TRBV18 and TRBJ1-1; D ambiguous. Between the trimmed V and J ends, which lost 0 bases and 2 bases, there was a span of 13 bases. This CDR3 comprises 16 residues. Germline CDR1 KGHSH, CDR2 LQKENI. For the CDR3, the DNA is TGTGCCAGCTCACCACCTATCGGCCAGTTTAACACTGAAGCTTTCTTT. This gives the protein CASSPPIGQFNTEAFF.

V gene TRBV18 combines with J gene TRBJ1-1, with no clear D. CDR3 length: 16 amino acids. Per germline, CDR1 KGHSH and CDR2 LQKENI. Trimming took 6 bases from V and 2 from J, leaving 19 bases between them. The CDR3 nucleotides read TGTGCCAGCTCCCCGGGCATGGGCAGACCAAACACTGAAGCTTTCTTT. It yields the protein CASSPGMGRPNTEAFF.

This sequence joins TRBV28 and TRBJ2-7; D is unresolved. The CDR3 is 15 residues long. From germline, CDR1 is MDHEN and CDR2 SYDVKM. V lost 6 bases to trimming and J lost 7 bases, with 22 bases between them. CDR3 in amino acids: CASSIAFGRSWEQYF. CDR3 in DNA: TGTGCCAGCAGCATAGCTTTCGGACGGAGCTGGGAGCAGTACTTC.

In its sample, this clonotype was seen a few times. The chain has TRBV11-1 and TRBJ2-2; 10 bases are shared with TRBD1. Trimming at V came to 5 bases and at J to 5 bases, leaving 20 bases not matched to a gene. This CDR3 contains 20 residues. Germline V gene data show CDR1 as SGHAT and CDR2 as FQDESV (reference sequence). CDR3 sequence reads: CASSLTTGKTGGAWTGELFF. The DNA of the CDR3 is TGTGCCAGCAGCCTAACCACCGGGAAGACAGGGGGCGCGTGGACCGGGGAGCTGTTTTTT.

This clonotype was seen at least ten times. The genes are TRBV28 and TRBJ2-1, with TRBD2 matching over 8 bases. J was trimmed by 9 bases and V by 5 bases; bases with no gene match: 12. The CDR3 is made up of 15 amino acids. Germline V lookup: CDR1 MDHEN, CDR2 SYDVKM. DNA for the CDR3: TGTGCCAGCAGTCACCTAGCGGGTCTAAGGGGTGAGCAGTTCTTC. Its translation: CASSHLAGLRGEQFF.

V is TRBV28 and J is TRBJ2-7; 10 bases line up with TRBD2. The CDR3 is 14 residues long. The trim removed 7 bases at V and 2 bases at J, leaving 5 bases unmatched. Per germline, CDR1 MDHEN and CDR2 SYDVKM. The CDR3 is CASTLSGRAYEQYF. In DNA form, the CDR3 reads TGTGCCAGCACGCTGAGCGGGAGGGCCTACGAGCAGTACTTC. The complete variable domain, with remaining parts taken from reference TRBV28 and TRBJ2-7, reads DVKVTQSSRYLVKRTGEKVFLECVQDMDHENMFWYRQDPGLGLRLIYFSYDVKMKEKGDIPEGYSVSREKKERFSLILESASTNQTSMYLCASTLSGRAYEQYFGPGTRLTVT.

This clonotype was found many times. The V gene is TRBV12-3 or TRBV12-4, the J gene TRBJ2-6, with D unclear. The V gene lost 6 bases and the J gene lost 2 bases, with 11 bases spanning the gap. The CDR3 spans 15 residues. CDR3 nucleotides: TGTGCCAGCAGGGTAGGACGGACTGGGGCCAACGTCCTGACTTTC. Amino acids: CASRVGRTGANVLTF.

The sample holds a few counts of this clonotype. V is TRBV3-1 and J is TRBJ1-6; no clear D. Germline V lookup: CDR1 LGHDT, CDR2 YNNKEL (reference sequence). The V end lost 1 base, the J end lost 0 bases, and 7 bases lay between the germline ends. The CDR3 length is 16 residues. DNA of the CDR3: TGTGCCAGCAGCCAAGGTGGGAGCTCCTATAATTCACCCCTCCACTTT. Amino acid sequence: CASSQGGSSYNSPLHF.

This sequence joins TRBV30 and TRBJ2-7, with 11 bases lining up with TRBD2. Germline loops: CDR1 GTSNPN, CDR2 SVGIG (reference sequence). CDR3 size: 12 residues. V was pared by 2 bases and J by 12 bases, with 6 bases of the junction left unmatched. This CDR3 is CAWSLAGGPGYF. DNA for the CDR3: TGTGCCTGGAGTTTAGCGGGAGGGCCTGGGTACTTC.

The chain joins TRBV3-1 to TRBJ1-1, with D possibly being TRBD1 (5 bases). Germline V gene lookup returns CDR1 LGHDT and CDR2 YNNKEL (reference sequence). Trimming pared 2 bases from V and 1 base from J, leaving 11 bases between. This CDR3 spans 15 amino acids. The DNA of the CDR3 is TGTGCCAGCAGCCAATCGACAGCTCGGAACACTGAAGCTTTCTTT. Its translation is CASSQSTARNTEAFF.

There are many counts of this clonotype. The rearrangement links TRBV28 to TRBJ2-1, with D perhaps matching TRBD1 (5 bases). The CDR3 runs 13 residues. Germline V lookup: CDR1 MDHEN, CDR2 SYDVKM. V was trimmed by 6 bases and J by 7 bases, leaving 13 bases between them. CDR3 loop: CASSPTVRNEQFF. The DNA of the CDR3 is TGTGCCAGCAGCCCGACAGTTAGGAATGAGCAGTTCTTC.

In its sample, this clonotype was seen a few times. The chain has TRBV7-2 and TRBJ2-7, with 9 bases fitting TRBD2. CDR1 is SGHTA and CDR2 is FQGNSA in the germline V gene. The CDR3 is 14 amino acids. J gave up 2 bases and V 5 bases, and 4 bases lay outside the gene matches. The CDR3 loop reads CASSDGLATYEQYF. The CDR3 bases are TGTGCCAGCAGCGACGGACTAGCGACCTACGAGCAGTACTTC. Looking up the rest from reference TRBV7-2 and TRBJ2-7 gives the full variable domain: GAGVSQSPSNKVTEKGKDVELRCDPISGHTALYWYRQSLGQGLEFLIYFQGNSAPDKSGLPSDRFSAERTGGSVSTLTIQRTQQEDSAVYLCASSDGLATYEQYFGPGTRLTVT.

At least ten counts were recorded for this clonotype. J is TRBJ1-2 and V is TRBV27; D perhaps matches TRBD1 (5 bases). CDR1 MNHEY and CDR2 SMNVEV come from the germline V gene (reference sequence). V was trimmed by 6 bases and J by 4 bases, leaving 15 bases between them. The CDR3 runs to 14 residues. CDR3 amino acids: CASSPLGRFYGYTF. As DNA, the CDR3 is TGTGCCAGCAGCCCCCTGGGACGGTTCTATGGCTACACCTTC.

This clonotype has ten or more counts. The rearrangement joins TRBV28 to TRBJ1-4; a weak D match, TRBD1 (5 bases). V was pared by 4 bases and J by 8 bases, with 17 bases between. The length of the CDR3 is 15 residues. Germline values: CDR1 MDHEN, CDR2 SYDVKM. The CDR3 DNA reads as TGTGCCAGCAGTTATAGACGCGGGGCGCACGAAAAACTGTTTTTT. The encoded protein is CASSYRRGAHEKLFF.

This clonotype occurred a few times. The V and J genes are TRBV7-2 and TRBJ1-5, with TRBD1 matching over 10 bases. The CDR3 has 17 residues. Per germline, CDR1 SGHTA and CDR2 FQGNSA. Trimming took 3 bases from V and 1 from J; bases not matched to a gene: 6. DNA for the CDR3: TGTGCCAGCAGCTTCCGGACAGGGGGGTTCAGCAATCAGCCCCAGCATTTT. Encoded protein: CASSFRTGGFSNQPQHF.

The J gene is TRBJ2-3, the V gene TRBV5-1; 7 bases agree with TRBD2. This CDR3 is built from 16 residues. CDR1 SGHRS and CDR2 YFSETQ come from the germline V gene. J lost 3 bases, V lost 2 bases, and 9 bases had no gene match. The CDR3 protein is CASSFTSVPGTDTQYF. CDR3 bases: TGCGCCAGCAGCTTCACTAGCGTCCCGGGGACAGATACGCAGTATTTT.

This clonotype was counted between two and nine times. The DNA of the CDR3 is TGCGCCAGCAGCTTGGAAGGACAGGAGCGTGGCTACACCTTC. Amino acids: CASSLEGQERGYTF. The chain is built from TRBV5-1 and TRBJ1-2; TRBD1 matches 7 bases. Germline V gene lookup returns CDR1 SGHRS and CDR2 YFSETQ. CDR3 size: 14 residues. V gave up 0 bases and J gave up 7 bases; unmatched junction bases: 6.

This sequence joins TRBV6-1 and TRBJ1-5; 8 bases are a match to TRBD1. Germline CDR1 MNHNS, CDR2 SASEGT. The CDR3 covers 18 residues. After removal of 6 bases from V and 2 bases from J, the junction contained 15 bases not matched to a gene. The CDR3 protein is CASSRFPNQGARNQPQHF. The CDR3 bases are TGTGCCAGCAGCCGGTTCCCGAATCAGGGGGCGCGCAATCAGCCCCAGCATTTT.

The chain recombines TRBV18 with TRBJ1-2; 10 bases line up with TRBD1. Germline V CDR1 and CDR2: KGHSH, LQKENI. CDR3 length: 15 residues. The trim removed 3 bases at V and 4 bases at J, leaving 5 bases unmatched. The CDR3 protein is CASSPGQGEGYGYTF. DNA for the CDR3: TGTGCCAGCTCACCCGGACAGGGGGAAGGCTATGGCTACACCTTC.

This clonotype appeared a few times. V usage is TRBV5-4 and J usage is TRBJ2-3, with 11 positions matching TRBD2. Per germline, CDR1 SGHNT and CDR2 YYREEE (reference sequence). The CDR3 is 18 residues long. Losses at the gene ends were 3 bases for V and 1 base for J; bases not matched to a gene: 10. CDR3 sequence reads: CASSYATSGSTGTDTQYF. The CDR3 DNA follows: TGTGCCAGCAGCTATGCTACTAGCGGGAGCACCGGCACAGATACGCAGTATTTT.

This clonotype was seen more than once but under ten times. The chain is built from TRBV9 and TRBJ2-1; 8 bases are shared with TRBD2. CDR1 SGDLS and CDR2 YYNGEE come from the germline V gene. Unmatched junction bases numbered 12, after V lost 4 bases and J lost 0 bases. The CDR3 contains 18 residues. CDR3: CASSKGGFSGISYNEQFF. The CDR3 region has the DNA TGTGCCAGCAGCAAAGGAGGGTTTAGCGGGATCTCCTACAATGAGCAGTTCTTC.

This clonotype appeared many times. The V and J genes are TRBV28 and TRBJ2-5; either TRBD1 or TRBD2 may supply D (5 bases each). CDR3 size: 13 residues. The germline gives CDR1 MDHEN, CDR2 SYDVKM. The V end was cut by 3 bases, the J end by 5 bases, with 10 bases between. The CDR3 nucleotides are TGTGCCAGCAGTTTCAGGGAGTCGGAGACCCAGTACTTC. Translating gives CASSFRESETQYF.

This clonotype was observed a few times. The chain carries TRBV6-1 and TRBJ2-1; D may be TRBD1 (5 bases). The CDR3 runs 15 residues. The V gene's germline CDR1 is MNHNS and CDR2 SASEGT. V shed 6 bases and J shed 0 bases, with 12 bases lying between them. CDR3 bases: TGTGCCAGCAGAAATGACAGATACTCCTACAATGAGCAGTTCTTC. It codes for CASRNDRYSYNEQFF.

On this clonotype itself: A much larger clone differs from this one at a single base, so this may be a read error. The chain is built from TRBV28 and TRBJ1-5; TRBD1 might be the D (5 bases). The germline V gene has CDR1 MDHEN and CDR2 SYDVKM. V lost 6 bases, J lost 7 bases, and 13 bases lay in between. This CDR3 has 13 residues. The CDR3 DNA sequence: TGTGCCAGCAGAGCCGGGACCGCGCAGCCCCAGCATTTT. It specifies CASRAGTAQPQHF.

Many counts were recorded for this clonotype. V usage is TRBV20-1 and J usage is TRBJ1-6; D is possibly TRBD1 (6 bases). The CDR3 length is 16 residues. The germline gives CDR1 DFQATT, CDR2 SNEGSKA (reference sequence). The V and J ends lost 6 bases and 6 bases respectively, with 21 bases between them. The CDR3 loop reads CSATRTAQGTNSPLHF. The CDR3 coding sequence is TGCAGTGCCACCAGGACAGCCCAAGGGACTAATTCACCCCTCCACTTT.

The sample holds a few counts of this clonotype. This chain joins TRBV29-1 and TRBJ1-1; D gene unclear. This CDR3 has 12 residues. V was pared by 7 bases and J by 3 bases, with 12 bases between. Germline V lookup: CDR1 SQVTM, CDR2 ANQGSEA. For the CDR3, the DNA is TGCAGCGGTGTACAGTCCCACACTGAAGCTTTCTTT. Translation gives CSGVQSHTEAFF.

V usage is TRBV24-1 and J usage is TRBJ2-3; tentatively, D is TRBD1 (7 bases). Germline CDR1 reads KGHDR; CDR2 reads SFDVKD. The CDR3 totals 13 residues. Trimming shortened V by 7 bases and J by 4 bases, and 11 bases separated the two germline ends. CDR3 coding DNA: TGTGCCACCAGCAGGGGGGAGCCAGATACGCAGTATTTT. Encoded protein: CATSRGEPDTQYF.